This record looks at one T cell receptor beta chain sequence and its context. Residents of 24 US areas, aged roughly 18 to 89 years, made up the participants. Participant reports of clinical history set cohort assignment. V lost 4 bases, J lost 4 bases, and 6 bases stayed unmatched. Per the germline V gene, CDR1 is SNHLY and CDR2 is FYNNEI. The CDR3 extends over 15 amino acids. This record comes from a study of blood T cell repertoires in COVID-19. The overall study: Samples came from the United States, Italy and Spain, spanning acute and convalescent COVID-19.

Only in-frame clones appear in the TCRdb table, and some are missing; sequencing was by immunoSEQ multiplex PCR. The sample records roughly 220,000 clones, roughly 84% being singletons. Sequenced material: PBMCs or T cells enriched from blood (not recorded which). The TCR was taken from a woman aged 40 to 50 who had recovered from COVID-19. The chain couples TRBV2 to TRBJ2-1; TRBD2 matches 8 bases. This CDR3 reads CASSGVAGGYNEQFF. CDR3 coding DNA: TGTGCCAGCAGTGGCGTCGCGGGAGGTTACAATGAGCAGTTCTTC.